One TCR beta chain is described in this entry. As yet, its antigen is unknown. Making the bulk TCR libraries relied on previously described methods and listed TCR primers. TCRdb independently ran MiXCR on the PCR reads; one entry per CDR3 protein. This table has 550,000 to 750,000 distinct CDR3 sequences, just under 20% appearing once. CDR1 and CDR2 (germline): SGHVS, FQNEAQ. V lost 0 bases and J lost 1, with 12 bases in between. The CDR3 loop spans 16 amino acids. This specimen belongs to a study of molecular identifiers for immune sequencing clone quantification. Whole-study context: Replicates partitioned RNA from around 18,000 or 91,000 naive CD8 cells into five parts, sequencing four. Study results and caveats: Underestimated sizes of highly expanded clones could result from identical TCR molecules that share a barcode. Clones carrying above 20 RNA copies accounted for over 99% of effector molecules, under 1% in naive cells.

The chain links TRBV7-8 to TRBJ2-5, with D hard to call. The receptor's source is a human donor in good health. Some libraries in this study had Jurkat cell RNA spiked in. Specimen: naive CD8+ T cells from blood, with Jurkat cell RNA spiked in. The sample's subset: FACS-sorted CD8+CD4-CCR7+CD45RA+ naive T cells. CDR3 protein: CASSLAPLSPQETQYF. The CDR3 bases are TGTGCCAGCAGCTTAGCACCACTCTCCCCCCAAGAGACCCAGTACTTC.